This TCR beta chain was retrieved from a study of T cell responses to AZD1222 COVID-19 vaccine. Study-wide results and caveats: White British ancestry dominated among donors, who included more females, and clonal diversity was possibly underestimated. It was only after the peak T cell response that any repertoires were sampled. Spike-wide vaccine-associated CD4 TCRs dominated at 160-218 and 743-854. Spike-specific TCR depth and breadth grew after two AZD1222 doses.

Generated by immunoSEQ multiplex PCR, the TCRdb table keeps only in-frame clones and is missing some. This table holds around 130,000 clones, about 94% found once. Comments on this clone: Its antigen is currently unknown.

The length of the CDR3 is 15 residues. Germline-derived CDR1 and CDR2 are MGHRA and YSYEKL. V was shortened by 0 bases and J by 9 bases, with 15 bases between the two germline ends. The chain is built from TRBV4-1 and TRBJ2-1, with a tentative D call TRBD1 (6 bases). The sequence came from an adult in good health. The source was peripheral blood, collected on day 0 of AZD1222 vaccination. DNA of the CDR3: TGCGCCAGCAGCCAAGAACAGGGAATCATTAGTGAGCAGTTCTTC. It yields the protein CASSQEQGIISEQFF.